What follows are 26 T cell receptor beta chains derived from one specimen sequenced in a study of T cell clonotyping in hematopoietic cell transplantation. Data came from immunoSEQ multiplex PCR; TCRdb stores just in-frame clones and leaves some out. This sample has about 41,000 clones; 95% occur once, and the top ten carry nearly 0.95%. The sequencing input was peripheral blood mononuclear cells. These receptors originate from a man aged 30-40 years in good health. Some clones in this sample may be carry-over from other donors' samples.

The rearrangement links TRBV4-1 to TRBJ2-1; D is uncertain. CDR3 length equals 12 residues. Trimming shortened V by 1 base and J by 5 bases, and 3 bases separated the two germline ends. Germline V gives CDR1 MGHRA, CDR2 YSYEKL. The CDR3 DNA is TGCGCCAGCAGCCAAGTCCACAATGAGCAGTTCTTC. It translates to CASSQVHNEQFF.

The J gene is TRBJ1-1, the V gene TRBV6-5; a possible D gene is TRBD1 (6 bases). The V gene lost 10 bases and the J gene lost 1 base, with 13 bases spanning the gap. Germline CDR1 MNHEY, CDR2 SVGAGI. This CDR3 is 13 amino acids long. This CDR3 is CAIRRGQNTEAFF. DNA of the CDR3: TGTGCCATCCGGAGGGGACAGAACACTGAAGCTTTCTTT.

The genes are TRBV27 and TRBJ2-1, with TRBD1 matching over 10 bases. Germline V gene data show CDR1 as MNHEY and CDR2 as SMNVEV (reference sequence). The CDR3 loop spans 18 amino acids. V shed 3 bases, J shed 5 bases, and the junction held 13 bases outside the gene matches. In nucleotides, the CDR3 is TGTGCCAGCAGTTTCCTCCGCTCCGAGACAGGGGGCAACAATGAGCAGTTCTTC. Protein: CASSFLRSETGGNNEQFF.

The chain joins TRBV11-3 to TRBJ2-2; 11 bases are shared with TRBD2. The CDR3 contains 16 residues. V trimming: 3 bases; J trimming: 3 bases; junction bases outside the gene matches: 3. Germline loops: CDR1 SGHNT, CDR2 YENEEA. The CDR3 DNA follows: TGTGCCAGCAGCTTGGGACTAGCGGAGGACACCGGGGAGCTGTTTTTT. Protein sequence: CASSLGLAEDTGELFF.

This rearrangement joins TRBV4-2 to TRBJ2-1; tentatively, D is TRBD2 (7 bases). V was pared by 4 bases and J by 1 base, with 14 bases between. Germline V CDR1 and CDR2: LGHNA, YNFKEQ. The CDR3 extends over 16 amino acids. CDR3 in DNA: TGTGCCAGCAGCCTGATCGAGGGGGGGTCCTACAATGAGCAGTTCTTC. Protein product: CASSLIEGGSYNEQFF.

This sequence joins TRBV2 and TRBJ1-1; no clear D. CDR3 length: 13 amino acids. Trimming removed 6 bases at V and 5 bases at J, with 13 bases between. Germline V gives CDR1 SNHLY, CDR2 FYNNEI. As DNA, the CDR3 is TGTGCCAGCAGGGACCCCCGACGGACTGAAGCTTTCTTT. Translation gives CASRDPRRTEAFF.

This rearrangement joins TRBV5-1 to TRBJ2-1; 9 positions agree with TRBD1. Germline trimming cut 0 bases from V and 3 bases from J; bases unmatched to any gene: 4. CDR3 size: 16 residues. Germline CDR1 is SGHRS and CDR2 is YFSETQ. The CDR3 DNA reads TGCGCCAGCAGCTTGGGACCGGGACAGGGCTACAATGAGCAGTTCTTC. Translating it yields CASSLGPGQGYNEQFF.

This clone has only one observation. V gene TRBV7-2 combines with J gene TRBJ1-2; D gene uncertain. Germline V CDR1 and CDR2: SGHTA, FQGNSA. This CDR3 is built from 13 residues. V lost 1 base to trimming and J lost 5 bases, with 8 bases between them. The chain's CDR3 is CASSLVQAYGYTF. In DNA form, the CDR3 reads TGTGCCAGCAGCTTAGTTCAGGCTTATGGCTACACCTTC. Combining the CDR3 with reference TRBV7-2 and TRBJ1-2 gives the whole variable domain GAGVSQSPSNKVTEKGKDVELRCDPISGHTALYWYRQSLGQGLEFLIYFQGNSAPDKSGLPSDRFSAERTGGSVSTLTIQRTQQEDSAVYLCASSLVQAYGYTFGSGTRLTVV.

The V and J genes are TRBV5-6 and TRBJ2-3; D remains ambiguous. V lost 4 bases to trimming and J lost 0 bases, with 6 bases between them. Germline assignment: CDR1 SGHDT and CDR2 YYEEEE. CDR3 length: 13 amino acids. The CDR3 reads CASSPPSTDTQYF. CDR3 sequence (DNA): TGTGCCAGCAGCCCCCCAAGCACAGATACGCAGTATTTT.

This chain joins TRBV4-1 and TRBJ1-5; D is unclear. Trimming shortened V by 0 bases and J by 2 bases, and 11 bases separated the two germline ends. The CDR3 has 16 residues. Germline CDR1 and CDR2: MGHRA and YSYEKL. The CDR3 loop reads CASSQDVELRNQPQHF. For the CDR3, the DNA is TGCGCCAGCAGCCAAGACGTGGAGTTACGCAATCAGCCCCAGCATTTT.

This CDR3 reads CASSFSGVVGEKLFF. In nucleotides, the CDR3 is TGCGCCAGCAGCTTTAGTGGGGTAGTGGGTGAAAAACTGTTTTTT. The V gene is TRBV5-1, the J gene TRBJ1-4; D is undetermined. The V end lost 2 bases, the J end lost 7 bases, and 15 bases lay between the germline ends. The CDR3 covers 15 residues. In germline, CDR1 is SGHRS, CDR2 YFSETQ. The full variable domain, rest sourced from reference TRBV5-1 and TRBJ1-4, is KAGVTQTPRYLIKTRGQQVTLSCSPISGHRSVSWYQQTPGQGLQFLFEYFSETQRNKGNFPGRFSGRQFSNSRSEMNVSTLELGDSALYLCASSFSGVVGEKLFFGSGTQLSVL.

This sequence joins TRBV11-1 and TRBJ1-3, with D possibly being TRBD1 (5 bases). There are 15 residues in the CDR3. Germline CDR1 SGHAT, CDR2 FQDESV (reference sequence). V was shortened by 5 bases and J by 1 base, with 12 bases between the two germline ends. The CDR3 region has the DNA TGTGCCAGCAGCCGACAGTCCGGATCTGGAAACACCATATATTTT. Protein product: CASSRQSGSGNTIYF.

This rearrangement joins TRBV25-1 to TRBJ2-5, with 10 positions matching TRBD2. The CDR3 is 18 amino acids. Germline lookup yields CDR1 MGHDK and CDR2 SYGVNS. The V gene end was trimmed by 3 bases and the J gene end by 0 bases; junction bases not matched to a gene: 10. In DNA form, the CDR3 reads TGTGCCAGCAGTGATCCCCCGATTAGCGGGAGGTACCAAGAGACCCAGTACTTC. The encoded protein is CASSDPPISGRYQETQYF.

The genes are TRBV19 and TRBJ1-1, with TRBD1 identical over 7 bases. V was pared by 4 bases and J by 3 bases, with 14 bases of the junction left unmatched. Germline V CDR1 and CDR2: LNHDA, SQIVND (reference sequence). This CDR3 region has 17 residues. The CDR3 protein is CASSTHRGRGGDTEAFF. The CDR3 coding sequence is TGTGCCAGTAGTACCCACAGGGGCCGCGGGGGAGACACTGAAGCTTTCTTT. The whole variable domain, filled in from reference TRBV19 and TRBJ1-1, reads DGGITQSPKYLFRKEGQNVTLSCEQNLNHDAMYWYRQDPGQGLRLIYYSQIVNDFQKGDIAEGYSVSREKKESFPLTVTSAQKNPTAFYLCASSTHRGRGGDTEAFFGQGTRLTVV.

The V call is TRBV5-1, the J call TRBJ1-6; D perhaps matches TRBD1 (5 bases). The CDR3 runs 16 residues. Germline lookup yields CDR1 SGHRS and CDR2 YFSETQ. The V gene lost 4 bases and the J gene lost 6 bases, with 17 bases spanning the gap. The CDR3 sequence is CASSIDRDGVNSPLHF. As DNA, the CDR3 is TGCGCCAGCAGCATCGACCGGGACGGTGTTAATTCACCCCTCCACTTT.

The V call is TRBV14, the J call TRBJ2-6; D is unresolved. Trimming left V 5 bases short and J 1 base short, with 9 bases between. This CDR3 has 15 residues. Germline values: CDR1 SGHDN, CDR2 FVKESK. The DNA of the CDR3 is TGTGCCAGCAGCGGGCGGAATTCTGGGGCCAACGTCCTGACTTTC. Translated, it gives CASSGRNSGANVLTF.

The V call is TRBV6-5, the J call TRBJ1-1; D may be TRBD1 (5 bases). The CDR3 sequence is 13 residues long. Trimming pared 7 bases from V and 5 bases from J, leaving 14 bases between. Germline V gene lookup returns CDR1 MNHEY and CDR2 SVGAGI. CDR3 protein: CASTKRGGTEAFF. The CDR3 bases are TGTGCCAGCACCAAAAGGGGAGGAACTGAAGCTTTCTTT.

The chain has TRBV10-2 and TRBJ2-1; TRBD2 matches 9 bases. Germline CDR1 reads WSHSY; CDR2 reads SAAADI. CDR3 length equals 14 residues. The junction had 11 bases not matched to a gene; V was cut back by 7 bases and J by 10 bases. CDR3 loop: CASTDAGGPTEQFF. DNA of the CDR3: TGCGCCAGCACTGATGCGGGAGGGCCAACGGAGCAGTTCTTC.

The chain links TRBV10-3 to TRBJ2-1; the match to TRBD1 covers 8 bases. The CDR3 runs to 14 residues. From germline, CDR1 is ENHRY and CDR2 SYGVKD. J lost 8 bases, V lost 0 bases, and 3 bases had no gene match. The CDR3: CAISESETGDEQFF. For the CDR3, the DNA is TGTGCCATCAGTGAGTCAGAGACAGGGGATGAGCAGTTCTTC.

The CDR3 DNA reads as TGTGCCAGCAGTCAGCCCGGACAGGGAGCCTACGAGCAGTACTTC. Translated, it gives CASSQPGQGAYEQYF. This chain connects TRBV2 to TRBJ2-7; 8 nucleotides line up with TRBD1. V trimming: 5 bases; J trimming: 2 bases; junction bases outside the gene matches: 8. Germline CDR1 reads SNHLY; CDR2 reads FYNNEI. The CDR3 runs 15 residues. Supplemented by reference TRBV2 and TRBJ2-7, the full variable domain reads EPEVTQTPSHQVTQMGQEVILRCVPISNHLYFYWYRQILGQKVEFLVSFYNNEISEKSEIFDDQFSVERPDGSNFTLKIRSTKLEDSAMYFCASSQPGQGAYEQYFGPGTRLTVT.

This chain uses TRBV6-5 with TRBJ2-1; 13 bases are shared with TRBD2. V lost 5 bases to trimming and J lost 10 bases; unmatched junction nucleotides: 8. This CDR3 spans 15 amino acids. CDR1 and CDR2 (germline): MNHEY, SVGAGI. The CDR3 DNA follows: TGTGCCAGCAGTAAAGGACTAGCGGGAGTCGGGGAGCAGTTCTTC. Its translation is CASSKGLAGVGEQFF.

The rearrangement uses TRBV2 and TRBJ2-7; 12 bases align to TRBD2. The CDR3 loop spans 18 amino acids. Looked up from germline, CDR1 is SNHLY and CDR2 is FYNNEI. V lost 1 base and J lost 7; bases outside the gene matches: 14. The DNA for the CDR3 is TGTGCCAGCAGTGAAGATGGGCTAGCGGGAGGGAGAGGGGATGAGCAGTACTTC. It yields the protein CASSEDGLAGGRGDEQYF.

The chain is built from TRBV5-1 and TRBJ2-7; D is unclear. This CDR3 comprises 11 residues. Germline CDR1 reads SGHRS; CDR2 reads YFSETQ. The V end was cut by 3 bases, the J end by 5 bases, with 6 bases between. The CDR3 DNA follows: TGCGCCAGCAGCTCCCACAACGAGCAGTACTTC. Translation gives CASSSHNEQYF.

The chain couples TRBV27 to TRBJ1-2, with D hard to call. Germline V lookup: CDR1 MNHEY, CDR2 SMNVEV (reference sequence). The ends were cut back, 0 bases at V and 4 bases at J, with 12 bases in the middle. This CDR3 has 15 residues. The CDR3: CASSLSSQTIYGYTF. DNA for the CDR3: TGTGCCAGCAGTTTATCATCCCAGACCATCTATGGCTACACCTTC.

In the case of this clone: The sample has other DNA sequences that encode this CDR3 too. This chain connects TRBV7-2 to TRBJ2-1; D ambiguous. CDR1 SGHTA and CDR2 FQGNSA come from the germline V gene. Trimming removed 1 base from V and 9 bases from J, with 4 bases in between. CDR3 length: 11 amino acids. DNA of the CDR3: TGTGCCAGCAGCTTAGTGGGTGAGCAGTTCTTC. This encodes CASSLVGEQFF.

This rearrangement joins TRBV10-3 to TRBJ1-1; a weak D match, TRBD1 (5 bases). Trimming left V 6 bases short and J 1 base short, with 12 bases between. CDR3 length: 14 residues. In germline, CDR1 is ENHRY, CDR2 SYGVKD. The CDR3 sequence: CAIRGGDPNTEAFF. In nucleotides, the CDR3 is TGTGCCATCAGGGGAGGGGACCCGAACACTGAAGCTTTCTTT.